This T cell receptor beta chain stems from a study of vaccination and CD4 T cells after COVID-19. Study background: There were six male and four female convalescents, and two of them were Hispanic. Study-wide results and caveats: In convalescent patients, 304 of 307 vaccine-specific clones were mono-reactive for SARS-CoV-2 spike. The median SARS-CoV-2-reactive clonotype number increased from around 19 to 38, without statistical significance. Within the convalescent patients, a median roughly 87% of the SARS-CoV-2-reactive clones were ones that appeared only post-vaccination.

Time point indicated: late sampling 161 to 241 days after vaccination in a few convalescent patients. Trimming shortened V by 0 bases and J by 7 bases, and 12 bases separated the two germline ends. The CDR3 contains 14 residues. The germline gives CDR1 SEHNR, CDR2 FQNEAQ (reference sequence). As for this clonotype: As yet, its antigen is unknown.

TCRdb reprocessed the PCR reads via MiXCR and lists one record per CDR3 protein. This sample has 25,000 to 30,000 distinct CDR3 sequences, with about 50% found just once. The clonotype originates from a human donor who had recovered from COVID-19. Sequences were derived from CD4+ T cells from blood, sampled about 7 months after SARS-CoV-2 vaccination. This chain joins TRBV7-9 and TRBJ1-2, with D unclear. CDR3 amino acids: CASSLALKGGGYTF. The DNA of the CDR3 is TGTGCCAGCAGCTTAGCGCTGAAGGGTGGTGGCTACACCTTC.